These 24 T cell receptor beta chains came from one sample sequenced in a study of shared clonotypes between healthy human individuals. Generated by immunoSEQ multiplex PCR, the TCRdb table keeps only in-frame clones and is missing some. This table holds around 1.6 million clones, approximately 98% found once. The material sequenced was naive CD4+ T cells sorted from blood. Noted subset: CD45RA+ positively selected. These receptors all come from a man younger than 40 in good health.

The chain carries TRBV9 and TRBJ2-7, with TRBD2 identical over 10 bases. V was clipped by 0 bases and J by 7 bases; unmatched bases: 7. There are 15 residues in the CDR3. CDR1 SGDLS and CDR2 YYNGEE come from the germline V gene. The DNA of the CDR3 is TGTGCCAGCAGCGTAGAGGCTAGCGGGAGACGGGAGCAGTACTTC. Translated, it gives CASSVEASGRREQYF.

This chain joins TRBV6-5 and TRBJ1-2, with D hard to call. This CDR3 has 13 amino acids. With 5 bases removed from V and 4 bases from J, the gap between germline ends came to 11 bases. Germline CDR1 MNHEY, CDR2 SVGAGI. This CDR3 is CASSLAGRYGYTF. In DNA form, the CDR3 reads TGTGCCAGCAGTCTGGCAGGACGCTATGGCTACACCTTC.

On this clone itself: Within the sample, other DNA sequences also encode this same CDR3. J is TRBJ1-5 and V is TRBV18; D remains ambiguous. The ends were cut back, 0 bases at V and 6 bases at J, with 3 bases in the middle. Germline-derived CDR1 and CDR2 are KGHSH and LQKENI. The CDR3 covers 12 residues. CDR3 in amino acids: CASSPPGQPQHF. The CDR3 nucleotides are TGTGCCAGCTCACCACCAGGTCAGCCCCAGCATTTT.

The J gene is TRBJ1-5, the V gene TRBV5-4; D is unclear. The CDR3 spans 16 residues. In germline, CDR1 is SGHNT, CDR2 YYREEE (reference sequence). Trimming stripped 0 bases from V and 0 bases from J, with 10 bases between. The CDR3 sequence: CASSLVPGVSNQPQHF. The CDR3 DNA reads TGTGCCAGCAGCTTGGTTCCCGGGGTTAGCAATCAGCCCCAGCATTTT.

V is TRBV6-6 and J is TRBJ1-2; 7 bases are shared with TRBD1. Unmatched junction bases numbered 11, after V lost 5 bases and J lost 8 bases. Germline V gene sequence: CDR1 MNHNY, CDR2 SVGAGI (reference sequence). The CDR3 runs to 14 residues. The CDR3 protein is CASSVTGEGMGYTF. For the CDR3, the DNA is TGTGCCAGCAGTGTCACAGGGGAAGGTATGGGCTACACCTTC.

In DNA, the CDR3 is TGTGCCAGCAGCCCCGTCTCGGGGCCCGGGGAGCTGTTTTTT. The encoded protein is CASSPVSGPGELFF. The chain has TRBV7-3 and TRBJ2-2; tentatively, D is TRBD1 or TRBD2 (5 bases each). The germline CDR1 and CDR2 sequences are SGHTA and FQGTGA. The CDR3 contains 14 residues. V lost 5 bases, J lost 6 bases, and 13 bases lay in between.

The chain joins TRBV7-9 to TRBJ1-1, with 7 bases lining up with TRBD1. J gave up 9 bases and V 3 bases, and 4 bases lay outside the gene matches. This CDR3 is 12 amino acids long. Germline V gene sequence: CDR1 SEHNR, CDR2 FQNEAQ (reference sequence). In nucleotides, the CDR3 is TGTGCCAGCAGCTTCCGGGACAGTCAAGCTTTCTTT. It yields the protein CASSFRDSQAFF.

The rearrangement joins TRBV7-2 to TRBJ1-4, with TRBD1 identical over 12 bases. The trim removed 3 bases at V and 8 bases at J, leaving 7 bases unmatched. This CDR3 is built from 16 residues. Per germline, CDR1 SGHTA and CDR2 FQGNSA. This chain's CDR3 is CASSFDSGTGGEKLFF. The CDR3 DNA follows: TGTGCCAGCAGCTTCGATTCCGGGACAGGGGGCGAAAAACTGTTTTTT. Looking up the rest from reference TRBV7-2 and TRBJ1-4 gives the full variable domain: GAGVSQSPSNKVTEKGKDVELRCDPISGHTALYWYRQSLGQGLEFLIYFQGNSAPDKSGLPSDRFSAERTGGSVSTLTIQRTQQEDSAVYLCASSFDSGTGGEKLFFGSGTQLSVL.

The chain couples TRBV19 to TRBJ1-1, with a weak D call TRBD1 (5 bases). V lost 4 bases and J 5 bases, leaving 14 bases between the germline ends. Germline V gene data show CDR1 as LNHDA and CDR2 as SQIVND (reference sequence). The CDR3 contains 14 residues. CDR3 in DNA: TGTGCCAGTAGTACCCAAGGGAGGGGAACTGAAGCTTTCTTT. As protein: CASSTQGRGTEAFF.

This clone was observed once. The chain links TRBV2 to TRBJ2-3, with no clear D. This CDR3 spans 13 amino acids. The V and J ends lost 7 bases and 2 bases respectively, with 10 bases between them. CDR1 and CDR2 (germline): SNHLY, FYNNEI. The CDR3 loop is CASTLELTDTQYF. In DNA form, the CDR3 reads TGTGCCAGCACCCTTGAGCTCACAGATACGCAGTATTTT.

For this clone: This CDR3 is also generated by other DNA sequences in the sample. In DNA, the CDR3 is TGTGCCAGCAGCAGGGACAAGAACACTGAAGCTTTCTTT. Protein sequence: CASSRDKNTEAFF. The chain combines TRBV5-4 with TRBJ1-1; perhaps TRBD1 as D (6 bases). With 4 bases removed from V and 1 base from J, the gap between germline ends came to 8 bases. Germline CDR1 and CDR2: SGHNT and YYREEE (reference sequence). CDR3 length: 13 amino acids.

This clone was recorded once. The chain employs TRBV7-3 and TRBJ2-2; 7 bases line up with TRBD1. CDR1 and CDR2 (germline): SGHTA, FQGTGA. The CDR3 is made up of 16 amino acids. With 1 base clipped from V and 4 bases from J, the junction kept 6 bases outside the gene matches. Written as DNA, the CDR3 is TGTGCCAGCAGCTTAAGAGGGGGCGGTGGCACCGGGGAGCTGTTTTTT. Its translation: CASSLRGGGGTGELFF.

This chain joins TRBV7-2 and TRBJ2-1, with a weak D call TRBD2 (6 bases). V was clipped by 4 bases and J by 5 bases, with 18 bases between them. CDR1 SGHTA and CDR2 FQGNSA come from the germline V gene. The CDR3 contains 16 residues. CDR3 protein: CASSSIGGLGHNEQFF. In DNA form, the CDR3 reads TGTGCCAGCAGCTCGATTGGGGGACTGGGCCACAATGAGCAGTTCTTC.

The rearrangement joins TRBV4-3 to TRBJ2-5; D may correspond to TRBD1 or TRBD2 (5 bases each). CDR1 is LGHNA, CDR2 YSLEER, per germline. This CDR3 comprises 15 residues. V gave up 0 bases and J gave up 5 bases, with 13 bases separating them. CDR3 coding DNA: TGCGCCAGCAGCCAAGATCTGGGCAGGGAGGAGACCCAGTACTTC. Translation gives CASSQDLGREETQYF.

The chain links TRBV7-3 to TRBJ2-7; TRBD2 agrees at 8 bases. The CDR3 is made up of 15 amino acids. Germline CDR1 SGHTA, CDR2 FQGTGA. V was pared by 0 bases and J by 3 bases, with 4 bases of the junction left unmatched. The CDR3 nucleotides read TGTGCCAGCAGCTTAACCCGGACTAGCAGCTACGAGCAGTACTTC. It codes for CASSLTRTSSYEQYF.

The chain carries TRBV2 and TRBJ1-2, with 9 bases fitting TRBD1. V lost 7 bases and J lost 7; bases outside the gene matches: 10. Germline CDR1 and CDR2: SNHLY and FYNNEI. The CDR3 length is 14 residues. In nucleotides, the CDR3 is TGTGCCAGCAAACACCCGGGACAGGGCCGTGGCTACACCTTC. Protein product: CASKHPGQGRGYTF.

This clone was counted once. CDR3 in DNA: TGTGCCAGCAGCCCCGAGGTAGCGGGAGGGCCCGGGGAGCTGTTTTTT. This codes for CASSPEVAGGPGELFF. The J gene is TRBJ2-2, the V gene TRBV11-3; 11 bases line up with TRBD2. This CDR3 comprises 16 residues. The V gene end was trimmed by 5 bases and the J gene end by 6 bases; junction bases not matched to a gene: 8. Germline values: CDR1 SGHNT, CDR2 YENEEA.

A note on this clone: The sample contains more than one DNA sequence encoding this CDR3. This rearrangement joins TRBV5-1 to TRBJ2-3, with D unclear. CDR1 is SGHRS and CDR2 is YFSETQ in the germline V gene. V was cut by 0 bases and J by 2 bases, with 7 bases left in between. The CDR3 consists of 14 residues. The CDR3: CASSLGQDTDTQYF. As DNA, the CDR3 is TGCGCCAGCAGCTTGGGACAAGACACAGATACGCAGTATTTT.

This clone is a singleton in its sample. The rearrangement joins TRBV7-2 to TRBJ2-1; D may correspond to TRBD1 or TRBD2 (5 bases each). Trimming stripped 1 base from V and 5 bases from J, with 12 bases between. The length of the CDR3 is 15 residues. Germline loops: CDR1 SGHTA, CDR2 FQGNSA. Here the CDR3 reads CASSLEWGRNNEQFF. The CDR3 DNA is TGTGCCAGCAGCTTAGAGTGGGGACGCAACAATGAGCAGTTCTTC.

Comments on this clone: This specimen includes other DNA sequences encoding the same CDR3. The chain combines TRBV18 with TRBJ2-5; D might be TRBD1 or TRBD2, each matching 5 bases. Germline V CDR1 and CDR2: KGHSH, LQKENI. The CDR3 runs 14 residues. The V end was cut by 1 base, the J end by 0 bases, with 6 bases between. The DNA of the CDR3 is TGTGCCAGCTCACCACGGGGGAACCAAGAGACCCAGTACTTC. Protein product: CASSPRGNQETQYF.

V is TRBV27 and J is TRBJ1-1; TRBD1 matches at 7 bases. Trimming cost V 7 bases and J 1 base; bases outside gene matches: 6. In germline, CDR1 is MNHEY, CDR2 SMNVEV (reference sequence). CDR3 length equals 14 residues. The CDR3 sequence: CASTSRTGNTEAFF. In DNA, the CDR3 is TGTGCCAGCACCTCAAGGACAGGGAACACTGAAGCTTTCTTT.

The chain uses TRBV11-2 and TRBJ2-2; 10 nucleotides align to TRBD2. The CDR3 runs 15 residues. With V trimmed by 4 bases and J by 5 bases, 4 bases remained unmatched. Germline V gene sequence: CDR1 SGHAT, CDR2 FQNNGV. In nucleotides, the CDR3 is TGTGCCAGCAGCTCGCTAGCGGGAGTAACCGGGGAGCTGTTTTTT. Amino acids: CASSSLAGVTGELFF.

The V call is TRBV5-1, the J call TRBJ2-2, with D possibly being TRBD1 (6 bases). This CDR3 comprises 16 residues. CDR1 SGHRS and CDR2 YFSETQ come from the germline V gene. V was trimmed by 0 bases and J by 3 bases, leaving 12 bases between them. The CDR3 here is CASSLATSGDTGELFF. The CDR3 DNA follows: TGCGCCAGCAGCTTGGCAACCTCAGGGGACACCGGGGAGCTGTTTTTT.

The gene calls are TRBV11-2 and TRBJ1-1; possible D gene TRBD1, 5 bases. The CDR3 contains 15 residues. Trimming removed 5 bases from V and 0 bases from J, with 13 bases in between. Germline V lookup: CDR1 SGHAT, CDR2 FQNNGV. CDR3 region: CASSLVGQLNTEAFF. For the CDR3, the DNA is TGTGCCAGCAGCCTAGTCGGACAATTGAACACTGAAGCTTTCTTT.